This TCR beta chain was sequenced in a study of OX40 agonist ivuxolimab in advanced cancers. CDR3 size: 15 residues. V gave up 5 bases and J gave up 2 bases; unmatched junction bases: 9. Looked up from germline, CDR1 is SGHTA and CDR2 is FQGNSA. Repertoires were generated with immunoSEQ multiplex PCR, while TCRdb's copy carries only in-frame clones and drops some. This sample carries 65,000 to 95,000 clones, roughly 84% of them seen once, and the ten largest clones take 6.2%. This chain joins TRBV7-2 and TRBJ2-7, with 7 bases lining up with TRBD2. This receptor was obtained from an adult with an advanced solid tumor such as melanoma, head and neck, liver or kidney cancer. The sequencing here drew on CD4+ or CD8+ T cells sorted from blood, taken in a trial of the OX40 agonist ivuxolimab. The DNA for the CDR3 is TGTGCCAGCAGCGGCGGGAGTCTAGGTACCTACGAGCAGTACTTC. Its translation: CASSGGSLGTYEQYF.